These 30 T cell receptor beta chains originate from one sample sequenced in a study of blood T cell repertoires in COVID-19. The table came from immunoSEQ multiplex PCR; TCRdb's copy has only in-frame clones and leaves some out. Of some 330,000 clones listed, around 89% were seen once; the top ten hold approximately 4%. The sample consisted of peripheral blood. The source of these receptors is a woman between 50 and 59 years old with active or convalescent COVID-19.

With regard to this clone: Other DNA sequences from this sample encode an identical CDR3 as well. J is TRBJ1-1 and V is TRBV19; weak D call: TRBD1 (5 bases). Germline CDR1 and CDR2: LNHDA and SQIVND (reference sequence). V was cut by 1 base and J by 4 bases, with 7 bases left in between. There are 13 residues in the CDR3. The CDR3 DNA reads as TGTGCCAGTAGTATAGTCGGGGGCACTGAAGCTTTCTTT. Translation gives CASSIVGGTEAFF.

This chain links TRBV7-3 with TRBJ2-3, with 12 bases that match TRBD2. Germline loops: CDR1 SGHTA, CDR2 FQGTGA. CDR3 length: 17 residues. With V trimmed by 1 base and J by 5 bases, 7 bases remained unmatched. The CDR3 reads CASSLRGRGLAGDTQYF. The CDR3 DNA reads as TGTGCCAGCAGCTTAAGGGGACGGGGACTAGCGGGAGATACGCAGTATTTT.

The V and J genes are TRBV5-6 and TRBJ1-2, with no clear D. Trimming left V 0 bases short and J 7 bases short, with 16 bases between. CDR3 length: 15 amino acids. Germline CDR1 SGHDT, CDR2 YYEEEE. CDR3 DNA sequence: TGTGCCAGCAGCTTGGGGCAACGCACGGGGAGTGGCTACACCTTC. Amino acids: CASSLGQRTGSGYTF.

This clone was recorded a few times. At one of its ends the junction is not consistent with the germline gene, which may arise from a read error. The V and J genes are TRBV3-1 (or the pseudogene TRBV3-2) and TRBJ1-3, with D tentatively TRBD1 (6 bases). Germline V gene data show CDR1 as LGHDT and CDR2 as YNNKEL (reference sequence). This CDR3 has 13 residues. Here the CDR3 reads CASTQSFPQGIYF. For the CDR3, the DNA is TGTGCCAGCACCCAATCCTTCCCCCAGGGGATATATTTT.

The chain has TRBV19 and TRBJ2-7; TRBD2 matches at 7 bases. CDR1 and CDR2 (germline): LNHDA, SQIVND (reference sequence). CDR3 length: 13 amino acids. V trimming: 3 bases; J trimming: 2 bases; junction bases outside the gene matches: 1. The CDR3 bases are TGTGCCAGTAGTATCGGGACTACCTACGAGCAGTACTTC. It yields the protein CASSIGTTYEQYF.

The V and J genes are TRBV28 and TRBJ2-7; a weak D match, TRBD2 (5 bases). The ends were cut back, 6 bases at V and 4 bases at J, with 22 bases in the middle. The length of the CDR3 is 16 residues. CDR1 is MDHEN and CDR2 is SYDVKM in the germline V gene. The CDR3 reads CASRPDARGPSYEQYF. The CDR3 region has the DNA TGTGCCAGCAGACCCGACGCGAGAGGGCCCTCTTACGAGCAGTACTTC.

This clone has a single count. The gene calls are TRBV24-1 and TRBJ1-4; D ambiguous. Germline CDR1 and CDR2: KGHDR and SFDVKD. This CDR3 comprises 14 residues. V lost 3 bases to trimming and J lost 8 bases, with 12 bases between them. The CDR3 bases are TGTGCCACCAGTGATGGCAGGATTGGGGAAAAACTGTTTTTT. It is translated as CATSDGRIGEKLFF.

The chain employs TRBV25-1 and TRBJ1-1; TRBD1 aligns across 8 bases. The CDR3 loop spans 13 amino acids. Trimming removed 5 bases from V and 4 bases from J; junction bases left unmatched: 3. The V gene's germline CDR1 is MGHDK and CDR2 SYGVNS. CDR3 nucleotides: TGTGCCAGCAGTTGGACAGGGAGCACTGAAGCTTTCTTT. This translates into CASSWTGSTEAFF.

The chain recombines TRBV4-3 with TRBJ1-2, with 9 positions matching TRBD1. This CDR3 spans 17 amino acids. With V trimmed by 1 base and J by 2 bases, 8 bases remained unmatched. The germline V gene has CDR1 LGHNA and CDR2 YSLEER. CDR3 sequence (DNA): TGCGCCAGCAGCCAAGTTGGACAGGGGATTAAGAACTATGGCTACACCTTC. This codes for CASSQVGQGIKNYGYTF.

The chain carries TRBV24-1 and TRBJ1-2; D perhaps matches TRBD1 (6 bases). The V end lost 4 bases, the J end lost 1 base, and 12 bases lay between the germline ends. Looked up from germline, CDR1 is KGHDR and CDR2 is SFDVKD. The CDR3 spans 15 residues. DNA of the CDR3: TGTGCCACCAGTGACGGGGACACCCTTAACTATGGCTACACCTTC. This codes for CATSDGDTLNYGYTF.

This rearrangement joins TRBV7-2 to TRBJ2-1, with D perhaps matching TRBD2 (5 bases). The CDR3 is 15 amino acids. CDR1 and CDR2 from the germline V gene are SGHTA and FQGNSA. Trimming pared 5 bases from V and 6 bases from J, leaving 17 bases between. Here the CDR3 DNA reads TGTGCCAGCAGCCCCTCAGCCAAAGGAGGCAATGAGCAGTTCTTC. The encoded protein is CASSPSAKGGNEQFF.

CDR3 bases: TGTGCCACCAGCAGTAGCGGGGGGGCCTACAATGAGCAGTTCTTC. Its protein is CATSSSGGAYNEQFF. This chain connects TRBV15 to TRBJ2-1; 11 bases match TRBD2. Germline CDR1 LNHNV, CDR2 YYDKDF (reference sequence). Trimming removed 3 bases from V and 2 bases from J; junction bases left unmatched: 0. This CDR3 contains 15 residues.

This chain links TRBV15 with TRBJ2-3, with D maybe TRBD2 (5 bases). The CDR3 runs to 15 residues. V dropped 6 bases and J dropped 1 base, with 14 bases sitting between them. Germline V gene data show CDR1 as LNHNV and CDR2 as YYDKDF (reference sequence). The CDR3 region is CATRDMIGGTDTQYF. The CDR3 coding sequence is TGTGCCACCAGAGATATGATCGGGGGCACAGATACGCAGTATTTT.

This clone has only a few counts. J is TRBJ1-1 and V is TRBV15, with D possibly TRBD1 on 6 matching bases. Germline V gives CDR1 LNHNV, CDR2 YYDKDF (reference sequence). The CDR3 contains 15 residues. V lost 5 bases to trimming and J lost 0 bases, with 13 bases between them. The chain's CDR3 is CATSAYGGLNTEAFF. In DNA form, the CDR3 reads TGTGCCACCAGCGCCTACGGGGGGCTGAACACTGAAGCTTTCTTT. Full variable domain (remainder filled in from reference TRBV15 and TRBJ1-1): DAMVIQNPRYQVTQFGKPVTLSCSQTLNHNVMYWYQQKSSQAPKLLFHYYDKDFNNEADTPDNFQSRRPNTSFCFLDIRSPGLGDTAMYLCATSAYGGLNTEAFFGQGTRLTVV.

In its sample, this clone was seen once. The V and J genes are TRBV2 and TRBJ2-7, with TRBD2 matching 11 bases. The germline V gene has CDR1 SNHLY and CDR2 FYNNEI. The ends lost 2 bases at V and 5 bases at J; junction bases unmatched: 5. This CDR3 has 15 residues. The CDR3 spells CASSEPLLAGDEQYF. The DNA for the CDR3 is TGTGCCAGCAGTGAACCCCTACTAGCGGGGGACGAGCAGTACTTC.

CDR3 residues: CAISGYRDRGDGELFF. In DNA, the CDR3 is TGTGCCATCAGTGGATACCGGGACAGGGGGGACGGGGAGCTGTTTTTT. This chain links TRBV10-3 with TRBJ2-2, with 11 bases identical to TRBD1. V shed 4 bases and J 7 bases; nucleotides not matched to a gene: 8. CDR3 size: 16 residues. Germline lookup yields CDR1 ENHRY and CDR2 SYGVKD.

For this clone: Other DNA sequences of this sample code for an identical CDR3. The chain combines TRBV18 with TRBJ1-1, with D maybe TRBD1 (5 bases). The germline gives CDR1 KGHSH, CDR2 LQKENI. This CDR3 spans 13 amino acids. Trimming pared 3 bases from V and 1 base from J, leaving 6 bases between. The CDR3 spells CASSPGGNTEAFF. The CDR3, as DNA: TGTGCCAGCTCACCCGGGGGGAACACTGAAGCTTTCTTT.

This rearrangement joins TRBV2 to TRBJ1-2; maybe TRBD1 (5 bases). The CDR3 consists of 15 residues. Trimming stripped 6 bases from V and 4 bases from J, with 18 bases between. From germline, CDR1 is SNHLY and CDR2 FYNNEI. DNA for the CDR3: TGTGCCAGCAGGGGGCCTACGACAGCCAGCTATGGCTACACCTTC. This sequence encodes CASRGPTTASYGYTF.

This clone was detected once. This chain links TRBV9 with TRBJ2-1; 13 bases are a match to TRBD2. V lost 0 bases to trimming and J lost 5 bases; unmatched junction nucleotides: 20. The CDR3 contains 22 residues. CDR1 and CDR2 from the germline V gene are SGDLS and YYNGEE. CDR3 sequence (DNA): TGTGCCAGCAGCGTAGGAGCCCGGACTAGCGGGAGCGTCCCCTTTGGAGACAATGAGCAGTTCTTC. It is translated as CASSVGARTSGSVPFGDNEQFF.

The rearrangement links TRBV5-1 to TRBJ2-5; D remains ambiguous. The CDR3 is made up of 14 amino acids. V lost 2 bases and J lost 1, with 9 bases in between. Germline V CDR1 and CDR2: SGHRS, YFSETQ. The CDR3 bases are TGCGCCAGCAGCTTCGGGTCATCCCAAGAGACCCAGTACTTC. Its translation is CASSFGSSQETQYF.

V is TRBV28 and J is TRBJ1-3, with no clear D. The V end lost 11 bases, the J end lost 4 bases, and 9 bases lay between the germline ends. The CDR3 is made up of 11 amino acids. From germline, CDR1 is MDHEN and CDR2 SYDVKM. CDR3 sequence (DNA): TGTGCCGCCCGGAGGGGAAACACCATATATTTT. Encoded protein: CAARRGNTIYF.

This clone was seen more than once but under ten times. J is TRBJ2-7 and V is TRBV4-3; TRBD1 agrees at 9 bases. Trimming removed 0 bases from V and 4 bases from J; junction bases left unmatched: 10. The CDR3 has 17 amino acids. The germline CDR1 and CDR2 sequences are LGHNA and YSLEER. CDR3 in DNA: TGCGCCAGCAGCCAAGATCTTGGGACAGGGAAGGATTACGAGCAGTACTTC. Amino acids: CASSQDLGTGKDYEQYF.

The CDR3 region has the DNA TGTGCCACCAGCAGAGATCTGGGAGCGGGGAACGAGCAGTACTTC. Its protein product is CATSRDLGAGNEQYF. The genes are TRBV15 and TRBJ2-7, with TRBD2 identical over 7 bases. The CDR3 has 15 amino acids. V lost 0 bases and J lost 5; bases outside the gene matches: 7. Germline V gives CDR1 LNHNV, CDR2 YYDKDF (reference sequence).

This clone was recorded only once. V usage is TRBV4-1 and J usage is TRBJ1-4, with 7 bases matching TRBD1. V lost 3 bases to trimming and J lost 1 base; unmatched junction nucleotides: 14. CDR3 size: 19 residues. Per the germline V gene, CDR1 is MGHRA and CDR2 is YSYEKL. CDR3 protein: CASSHDRGAGGLTNEKLFF. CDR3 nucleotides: TGCGCCAGCAGCCACGATAGAGGGGCAGGGGGACTAACTAATGAAAAACTGTTTTTT.

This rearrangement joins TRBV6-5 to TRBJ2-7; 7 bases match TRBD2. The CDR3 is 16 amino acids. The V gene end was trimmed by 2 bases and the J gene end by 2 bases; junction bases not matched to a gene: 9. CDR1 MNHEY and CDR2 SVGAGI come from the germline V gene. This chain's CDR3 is CASSYPQGGPTYEQYF. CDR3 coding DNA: TGTGCCAGCAGTTACCCCCAGGGAGGGCCCACCTACGAGCAGTACTTC.

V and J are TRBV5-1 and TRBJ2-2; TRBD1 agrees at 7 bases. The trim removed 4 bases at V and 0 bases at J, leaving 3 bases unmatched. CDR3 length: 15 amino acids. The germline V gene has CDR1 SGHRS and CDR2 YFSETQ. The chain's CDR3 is CASSVGTANTGELFF. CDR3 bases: TGCGCCAGCAGCGTTGGGACAGCGAACACCGGGGAGCTGTTTTTT.

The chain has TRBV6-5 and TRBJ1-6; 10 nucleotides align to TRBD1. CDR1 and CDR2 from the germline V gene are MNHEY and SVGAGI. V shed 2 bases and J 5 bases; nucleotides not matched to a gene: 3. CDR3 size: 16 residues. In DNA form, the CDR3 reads TGTGCCAGCAGTTACCGGGACAGGGGAGATAATTCACCCCTCCACTTT. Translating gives CASSYRDRGDNSPLHF.

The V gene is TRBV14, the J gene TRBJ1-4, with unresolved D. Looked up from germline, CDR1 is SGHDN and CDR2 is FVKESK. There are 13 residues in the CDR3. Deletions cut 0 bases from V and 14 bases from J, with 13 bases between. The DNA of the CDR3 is TGTGCCAGCAGCCAAGACCCGGGAAGTAGTCTGTTTTTT. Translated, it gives CASSQDPGSSLFF.

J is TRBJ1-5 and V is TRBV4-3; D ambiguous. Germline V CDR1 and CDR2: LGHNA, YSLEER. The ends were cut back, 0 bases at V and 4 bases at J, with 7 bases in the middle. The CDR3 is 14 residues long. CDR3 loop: CASSQENSNQPQHF. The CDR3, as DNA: TGCGCCAGCAGCCAAGAGAACAGTAATCAGCCCCAGCATTTT.

In DNA, the CDR3 is TGTGCCAGCAGTCCAGGGGGGCAACTAGGCTACACCTTC. Amino acids: CASSPGGQLGYTF. This chain uses TRBV28 with TRBJ1-2, with 7 nucleotides matching TRBD1. Trimming at V came to 5 bases and at J to 8 bases, leaving 8 bases not matched to a gene. The length of the CDR3 is 13 residues. Germline V gene data show CDR1 as MDHEN and CDR2 as SYDVKM.